This TCR beta chain was observed in a study of sequential checkpoint blockade in melanoma. Study-wide background: About 88 pretreatment tumor DNA samples were TCRβ immunosequenced.

Measured with immunoSEQ multiplex PCR; TCRdb has only the in-frame clones, and not every one. The sample gives more than 5,000 clones, 25% to 30% of which show up once; roughly 9.8% is in the top ten. The CDR3 is 16 residues long. In germline, CDR1 is MDHEN, CDR2 SYDVKM. V gave up 3 bases and J gave up 3 bases, with 14 bases separating them. Worth noting for this clone: Its antigen is unidentified.

Specified treatment: randomized to nivolumab then ipilimumab (arm A) or the reverse (arm B). Study results and caveats: PD-L1 staining and CD8+ counts, not mutational load, tracked tumor T-cell clonality.

The gene calls are TRBV28 and TRBJ1-4, with D uncertain. This sequence originates from a human donor with melanoma. The sequencing here drew on tumor tissue (inferred from file names), taken from a patient given nivolumab and ipilimumab in sequence. CDR3 in amino acids: CASSLAQPGSNEKLFF. The CDR3 nucleotides are TGTGCCAGCAGTTTGGCCCAGCCGGGGTCTAATGAAAAACTGTTTTTT.